The 13 T cell receptor beta chains below come from one sample, sequenced in a study of Ad26.COV2.S vaccination and SARS-CoV-2 variants. Noted treatment: roughly 18 received Ad26.COV2.S at low or high dose, single or two shots; several received placebo; per-sample allocation not given. All samples were drawn on day 63, counting from the first vaccine or placebo injection. TCRdb's table, derived via immunoSEQ multiplex PCR, lists solely in-frame clones and lacks some. The table shows 350,000 to 550,000 clones, with 75% to 90% occurring only once. The starting material was peripheral blood, obtained in a trial of Ad26.COV2.S vaccine versus placebo. The receptor set was obtained from a person between 18 and 60 years old who received the Ad26.COV2.S COVID-19 vaccine or a placebo.

The chain uses TRBV5-6 and TRBJ2-7; D call uncertain. CDR3 length equals 14 residues. The ends were cut back, 0 bases at V and 4 bases at J, with 11 bases in the middle. CDR1 SGHDT and CDR2 YYEEEE come from the germline V gene. CDR3 sequence: CASSLVDSRYEQYV. CDR3 bases: TGTGCCAGCAGCTTGGTCGATTCCAGGTACGAGCAGTACGTC.

This clone was observed a single time. This chain uses TRBV7-9 with TRBJ2-1; the match to TRBD1 covers 7 bases. The CDR3 totals 18 residues. Trimming took 5 bases from V and 6 from J; bases not matched to a gene: 19. CDR1 SEHNR and CDR2 FQNEAQ come from the germline V gene (reference sequence). CDR3 nucleotide sequence: TGTGCCAGCAGCCCCAATGACAGGGTATGGTTTACGGGCAATGAGCAGTTCTTC. The encoded protein is CASSPNDRVWFTGNEQFF.

This clone has just a few counts. This chain uses TRBV4-2 with TRBJ1-5; D is ambiguous. Looked up from germline, CDR1 is LGHNA and CDR2 is YNFKEQ. The V gene lost 4 bases and the J gene lost 5 bases, with 9 bases spanning the gap. This CDR3 is built from 13 residues. In DNA, the CDR3 is TGTGCCAGCAGCCCTGACGGGTATCAGCCCCAGCATTTT. It codes for CASSPDGYQPQHF.

The chain joins TRBV27 to TRBJ2-3; D is perhaps TRBD2 (5 bases). Trimming pared 6 bases from V and 5 bases from J, leaving 15 bases between. The germline CDR1 and CDR2 sequences are MNHEY and SMNVEV (reference sequence). The CDR3 runs 14 residues. CDR3 sequence: CASRPVPRGDTQYF. DNA for the CDR3: TGTGCCAGCAGGCCCGTTCCCCGGGGAGATACGCAGTATTTT.

The CDR3 DNA sequence: TGTGCCAGCAGGCCGGCCCCCCCAAGCTACAATGAGCAGTTCTTC. Translated: CASRPAPPSYNEQFF. This chain uses TRBV28 with TRBJ2-1; D is unclear. V was pared by 6 bases and J by 3 bases, with 15 bases between. The CDR3 has 15 amino acids. From germline, CDR1 is MDHEN and CDR2 SYDVKM.

The genes are TRBV11-2 and TRBJ2-2, with 7 bases matching TRBD1. Germline V gene sequence: CDR1 SGHAT, CDR2 FQNNGV. V shed 0 bases, J shed 6 bases, and the junction held 10 bases outside the gene matches. This CDR3 has 17 residues. The CDR3 DNA sequence: TGTGCCAGCAGCTTAGATGGGGTAGGGGGCGCCTCCGGGGAGCTGTTTTTT. It codes for CASSLDGVGGASGELFF.

V and J are TRBV7-2 and TRBJ2-1, with a possible D match to TRBD1 (5 bases). Germline assignment: CDR1 SGHTA and CDR2 FQGNSA. This CDR3 contains 15 residues. The ends were cut back, 3 bases at V and 6 bases at J, with 15 bases in the middle. CDR3 in amino acids: CASSFGAPRRNEQFF. DNA of the CDR3: TGTGCCAGCAGCTTTGGGGCCCCCAGGCGCAATGAGCAGTTCTTC. Filled out from reference TRBV7-2 and TRBJ2-1, the complete variable domain reads GAGVSQSPSNKVTEKGKDVELRCDPISGHTALYWYRQSLGQGLEFLIYFQGNSAPDKSGLPSDRFSAERTGGSVSTLTIQRTQQEDSAVYLCASSFGAPRRNEQFFGPGTRLTVL.

On this clone itself: Other DNA sequences of this sample code for an identical CDR3. The chain carries TRBV12-3 or TRBV12-4 and TRBJ1-1; possibly TRBD1 for D (5 bases). The CDR3 contains 13 residues. Trimming left V 4 bases short and J 1 base short, with 7 bases between. CDR3 bases: TGTGCCAGCAGTTGGGGGGGGAACACTGAAGCTTTCTTT. This gives the protein CASSWGGNTEAFF.

The rearrangement joins TRBV29-1 to TRBJ2-5; 10 bases map to TRBD1. The CDR3 sequence is 14 residues long. Germline V gene lookup returns CDR1 SQVTM and CDR2 ANQGSEA. The trim removed 6 bases at V and 5 bases at J, leaving 9 bases unmatched. CDR3 region: CSVGGTGAWETQYF. The CDR3 DNA reads as TGCAGCGTGGGGGGGACAGGGGCGTGGGAGACCCAGTACTTC.

The rearrangement uses TRBV4-1 and TRBJ2-2, with 11 bases lining up with TRBD2. With V trimmed by 3 bases and J by 5 bases, 8 bases remained unmatched. The germline CDR1 and CDR2 sequences are MGHRA and YSYEKL. The CDR3 runs 17 residues. CDR3 protein: CASSHLLAGVRTGELFF. CDR3 bases: TGCGCCAGCAGCCACTTACTAGCGGGGGTTAGGACCGGGGAGCTGTTTTTT.

The CDR3 DNA reads TGTGCCAGCAGCATACAGGGGGCTGGGGAGACCCAGTACTTC. Amino acids: CASSIQGAGETQYF. The chain carries TRBV7-2 and TRBJ2-5; 9 bases match TRBD1. The CDR3 sequence is 14 residues long. Trimming cost V 5 bases and J 5 bases; bases outside gene matches: 6. The germline gives CDR1 SGHTA, CDR2 FQGNSA.

The rearrangement links TRBV18 to TRBJ1-1; TRBD1 matches at 7 bases. The trim removed 3 bases at V and 11 bases at J, leaving 3 bases unmatched. CDR1 and CDR2 (germline): KGHSH, LQKENI. CDR3 length: 11 amino acids. CDR3 in DNA: TGTGCCAGCTCACCCACAGGGGATGCTTTCTTT. As protein: CASSPTGDAFF.

The rearrangement joins TRBV6-5 to TRBJ2-3; D is ambiguous. Per germline, CDR1 MNHEY and CDR2 SVGAGI. Trimming stripped 6 bases from V and 2 bases from J, with 9 bases between. The CDR3 has 13 residues. The CDR3 DNA is TGTGCCAGCAGCGAGACCATCACAGATACGCAGTATTTT. Amino acids: CASSETITDTQYF.